The 26 T cell receptor beta chains given below trace back to one sample, sequenced in a study of T cell repertoires in aging, cancer and after chemotherapy. Rearranged V-D-J TRB sequences were amplified with a mixed TRB-A/B primer pool. TCRdb re-called the multiplex PCR reads with MiXCR, one entry per CDR3 protein. The sample shows 7,000 to 9,500 distinct CDR3 sequences, around a quarter of them seen only once. The template was genomic DNA from peripheral blood, not RNA. The specimen sequenced was blood. Source of these receptors: a human donor with a blood cancer. The donor label of this sample is uncertain.

This rearrangement joins TRBV19 to TRBJ2-3; the D gene is possibly TRBD2 (5 bases). Germline-derived CDR1 and CDR2 are LNHDA and SQIVND (reference sequence). Between the trimmed V and J ends, which lost 5 bases and 0 bases, there was a span of 12 bases. CDR3 length: 15 amino acids. CDR3: CASSSTRGSTDTQYF. The CDR3 DNA reads TGTGCCAGTAGTTCGACCCGGGGAAGCACAGATACGCAGTATTTT.

This clonotype appeared many times. V is TRBV29-1 and J is TRBJ1-1; D remains unclear. From germline, CDR1 is SQVTM and CDR2 ANQGSEA. V was cut by 7 bases and J by 5 bases, with 17 bases left in between. This CDR3 spans 13 amino acids. CDR3 region: CSAMASLTTEAFF. In DNA form, the CDR3 reads TGCAGCGCCATGGCCTCACTTACTACTGAAGCTTTCTTT.

This clonotype qualifies as medium-sized (0.01 to 0.1%). The rearrangement uses TRBV19 and TRBJ1-2; D gene uncertain. The V gene lost 6 bases and the J gene lost 8 bases, with 10 bases spanning the gap. From germline, CDR1 is LNHDA and CDR2 SQIVND (reference sequence). CDR3 length: 11 residues. CDR3 DNA: TGTGCCAGTAGAGAAGGAGACGGCTACACCTTC. It encodes CASREGDGYTF. Filled out from reference TRBV19 and TRBJ1-2, the complete variable domain reads DGGITQSPKYLFRKEGQNVTLSCEQNLNHDAMYWYRQDPGQGLRLIYYSQIVNDFQKGDIAEGYSVSREKKESFPLTVTSAQKNPTAFYLCASREGDGYTFGSGTRLTVV.

Written as DNA, the CDR3 is TGTGCCAGCAGTTCCCGACTCTCCTACGAGCAGTACTTC. It translates to CASSSRLSYEQYF. The rearrangement uses TRBV27 and TRBJ2-7; no firm D call. There are 13 residues in the CDR3. Trimming stripped 4 bases from V and 0 bases from J, with 7 bases between. Germline CDR1 MNHEY, CDR2 SMNVEV (reference sequence).

The chain has TRBV19 and TRBJ1-1, with D perhaps TRBD1 (6 bases). Germline V CDR1 and CDR2: LNHDA, SQIVND (reference sequence). With 9 bases removed from V and 3 bases from J, the gap between germline ends came to 17 bases. The CDR3 length is 14 residues. The CDR3 coding sequence is TGTGCCAGCTCCTGGGGGCCAGCAGACACTGAAGCTTTCTTT. It codes for CASSWGPADTEAFF. The full variable domain, in which reference TRBV19 and TRBJ1-1 provide the parts outside the CDR3, is DGGITQSPKYLFRKEGQNVTLSCEQNLNHDAMYWYRQDPGQGLRLIYYSQIVNDFQKGDIAEGYSVSREKKESFPLTVTSAQKNPTAFYLCASSWGPADTEAFFGQGTRLTVV.

The rearrangement links TRBV6-6 to TRBJ2-5, with 11 bases matching TRBD1. The CDR3 is made up of 15 amino acids. J gave up 4 bases and V 2 bases, and 3 bases lay outside the gene matches. The germline V gene encodes CDR1 MNHNY and CDR2 SVGAGI (reference sequence). The CDR3 sequence is CASSYGQGARETQYF. As DNA, the CDR3 is TGTGCCAGCAGTTACGGACAGGGGGCGCGAGAGACCCAGTACTTC.

The V and J genes are TRBV30 and TRBJ1-4; 7 bases fit TRBD1. Germline loops: CDR1 GTSNPN, CDR2 SVGIG (reference sequence). CDR3 length: 14 residues. J gave up 8 bases and V 4 bases, and 10 bases lay outside the gene matches. CDR3 nucleotide sequence: TGTGCCTGGAAGAGACAGGGACCGGGGGAAAAACTGTTTTTT. Translation gives CAWKRQGPGEKLFF.

In its sample, this clonotype was seen a few times. The chain is built from TRBV5-1 and TRBJ1-6; the D gene is possibly TRBD1 (5 bases). CDR1 and CDR2 (germline): SGHRS, YFSETQ. V shed 0 bases and J shed 5 bases, with 15 bases lying between them. The CDR3 runs 17 residues. For the CDR3, the DNA is TGCGCCAGCAGCTTGGAAGGTAGGGGACGGGATAATTCACCCCTCCACTTT. Encoded protein: CASSLEGRGRDNSPLHF.

The chain uses TRBV29-1 and TRBJ2-3; 7 bases agree with TRBD2. The germline gives CDR1 SQVTM, CDR2 ANQGSEA. V was pared by 4 bases and J by 2 bases, with 6 bases of the junction left unmatched. This CDR3 region has 14 residues. In DNA form, the CDR3 reads TGCAGCGTTGGGGAGGGTGGGGCCACAGATACGCAGTATTTT. It is translated as CSVGEGGATDTQYF.

Relative to its sample, this clonotype is medium-sized. V and J are TRBV30 and TRBJ2-7, with TRBD1 matching 7 bases. J lost 1 base, V lost 0 bases, and 6 bases had no gene match. The CDR3 runs 15 residues. Germline-derived CDR1 and CDR2 are GTSNPN and SVGIG (reference sequence). This CDR3 is CAWSVGRGTSYEQYF. The CDR3 DNA is TGTGCCTGGAGTGTAGGCAGGGGGACATCCTACGAGCAGTACTTC.

This clonotype was seen more than once but under ten times. This rearrangement joins TRBV18 to TRBJ1-5; TRBD1 matches 9 bases. Germline V lookup: CDR1 KGHSH, CDR2 LQKENI. The CDR3 extends over 16 amino acids. J lost 2 bases, V lost 2 bases, and 4 bases had no gene match. This CDR3 is CASSPIQGAGNQPQHF. CDR3 DNA: TGTGCCAGCTCACCAATACAGGGGGCCGGCAATCAGCCCCAGCATTTT. The full variable domain, its missing parts supplied by reference TRBV18 and TRBJ1-5, is NAGVMQNPRHLVRRRGQEARLRCSPMKGHSHVYWYRQLPEEGLKFMVYLQKENIIDESGMPKERFSAEFPKEGPSILRIQQVVRGDSAAYFCASSPIQGAGNQPQHFGDGTRLSIL.

Points on this clonotype: A much larger clone lies a single base off, so this may be a read error. The J gene is TRBJ2-5, the V gene TRBV27; D might be TRBD2 (5 bases). The V gene's germline CDR1 is MNHEY and CDR2 SMNVEV (reference sequence). V gave up 5 bases and J gave up 11 bases, with 18 bases separating them. This CDR3 is 13 amino acids long. CDR3 DNA: TGTGCCAGCAGTCTTACGGGGTGGCATGAGCAGTACTTC. Its protein product is CASSLTGWHEQYF.

V usage is TRBV20-1 and J usage is TRBJ2-3; TRBD2 agrees at 8 bases. V lost 6 bases and J lost 4; bases outside the gene matches: 6. The CDR3 contains 13 residues. Germline loops: CDR1 DFQATT, CDR2 SNEGSKA (reference sequence). The CDR3 spells CSASEREPDTQYF. The CDR3 region has the DNA TGCAGTGCCTCGGAGCGGGAGCCAGATACGCAGTATTTT.

The genes are TRBV14 and TRBJ2-1, with D possibly TRBD2 on 5 matching bases. The CDR3 has 14 residues. Germline V lookup: CDR1 SGHDN, CDR2 FVKESK. The germline V and J ends were trimmed by 4 bases and 2 bases, with 9 bases remaining between them. The CDR3 coding sequence is TGTGCCAGCAGCCTAGCGTCGGCCTACAATGAGCAGTTCTTC. Translating gives CASSLASAYNEQFF.

Ten or more counts support this clonotype. V is TRBV6-5 and J is TRBJ2-6, with D possibly matching TRBD1 (5 bases). The CDR3 loop spans 17 amino acids. The germline gives CDR1 MNHEY, CDR2 SVGAGI. The V end lost 1 base, the J end lost 4 bases, and 14 bases lay between the germline ends. The CDR3 is CASSYWKSGYGANVLTF. The CDR3 DNA follows: TGTGCCAGCAGTTACTGGAAGTCAGGGTACGGGGCCAACGTCCTGACTTTC.

By share of the sample, this clonotype is medium-sized. The rearrangement joins TRBV29-1 to TRBJ2-3, with D perhaps being TRBD1 or TRBD2 (5 bases each). Germline CDR1 SQVTM, CDR2 ANQGSEA. V lost 2 bases to trimming and J lost 4 bases, with 13 bases between them. CDR3 length equals 14 residues. The CDR3 coding sequence is TGCAGCGTTGAATCCCGACGAGGGGCAGATACGCAGTATTTT. This encodes CSVESRRGADTQYF.

The V and J genes are TRBV2 and TRBJ1-5; D call uncertain. Per germline, CDR1 SNHLY and CDR2 FYNNEI. The CDR3 sequence is 15 residues long. Trimming left V 7 bases short and J 1 base short, with 14 bases between. The CDR3: CASTWGGQSNQPQHF. The CDR3, as DNA: TGTGCCAGCACCTGGGGTGGGCAGAGCAATCAGCCCCAGCATTTT.

There are a few counts of this clonotype. The chain has TRBV5-1 and TRBJ1-2; TRBD1 might be the D (5 bases). The germline V gene encodes CDR1 SGHRS and CDR2 YFSETQ. This CDR3 is built from 14 residues. The germline V and J ends were trimmed by 4 bases and 6 bases, with 16 bases remaining between them. The CDR3 region is CASSTDRGRDGYTF. The CDR3 DNA reads as TGCGCCAGCAGCACGGACCGGGGCAGGGATGGCTACACCTTC.

A single count supports this clonotype. The chain is built from TRBV20-1 and TRBJ2-7; the D call may be TRBD1 or TRBD2 (5 bases each). Germline lookup yields CDR1 DFQATT and CDR2 SNEGSKA (reference sequence). Trimming took off 0 bases at V and 3 bases at J, with 9 bases between the two ends. The CDR3 totals 13 residues. Written as DNA, the CDR3 is TGCAGTGCTAGAGAGGCAGGGAGCTACGAGCAGTACTTC. Amino acid sequence: CSAREAGSYEQYF.

The chain couples TRBV12-3 or TRBV12-4 to TRBJ2-1; D uncertain. CDR3 size: 17 residues. V was clipped by 0 bases and J by 2 bases, with 14 bases between them. CDR3 amino acids: CASSLAGTATTYNEQFF. In nucleotides, the CDR3 is TGTGCCAGCAGTTTAGCTGGAACAGCTACCACCTACAATGAGCAGTTCTTC.

V is TRBV7-3 and J is TRBJ2-5; 7 bases match TRBD2. The junction had 3 bases not matched to a gene; V was cut back by 0 bases and J by 2 bases. Germline V gene lookup returns CDR1 SGHTA and CDR2 FQGTGA. The CDR3 loop spans 15 amino acids. In nucleotides, the CDR3 is TGTGCCAGCAGCTTAACGACTAGCACGCAAGAGACCCAGTACTTC. Protein: CASSLTTSTQETQYF. Full variable domain (outside the CDR3, taken from reference TRBV7-3 and TRBJ2-5): GAGVSQTPSNKVTEKGKYVELRCDPISGHTALYWYRQSLGQGPEFLIYFQGTGAADDSGLPNDRFFAVRPEGSVSTLKIQRTERGDSAVYLCASSLTTSTQETQYFGPGTRLLVL.

This clonotype was counted once. This may be a read error: a much more frequent sequence differs by one nucleotide. The J gene is TRBJ2-7, the V gene TRBV11-1; D is undetermined. CDR1 is SGHAT, CDR2 FQDESV, per germline (reference sequence). The V end was cut by 8 bases, the J end by 8 bases, with 13 bases between. The CDR3 covers 11 residues. The CDR3 nucleotides are TGTGCCAGCTGCACCTCCAGCAAGCAGTACTTC. Encoded protein: CASCTSSKQYF.

This clonotype qualifies as medium-sized. V and J are TRBV19 and TRBJ1-4; 11 bases match TRBD1. The CDR3 totals 16 residues. Germline assignment: CDR1 LNHDA and CDR2 SQIVND (reference sequence). The J segment lost 4 bases and the V segment lost 8 bases, leaving 9 bases of the junction unmatched. CDR3 residues: CASGRTGGFGNEKLFF. CDR3 bases: TGTGCCAGTGGCCGGACAGGGGGCTTCGGTAATGAAAAACTGTTTTTT.

The sample holds a few counts of this clonotype. This sequence joins TRBV5-1 and TRBJ2-1; 7 nucleotides line up with TRBD1. V lost 4 bases to trimming and J lost 5 bases; unmatched junction nucleotides: 3. The CDR3 is 13 amino acids. Germline V CDR1 and CDR2: SGHRS, YFSETQ. As DNA, the CDR3 is TGCGCCAGCAGCCTGACAGGGAACAATGAGCAGTTCTTC. Its protein is CASSLTGNNEQFF. The whole variable domain, filled in from reference TRBV5-1 and TRBJ2-1, reads KAGVTQTPRYLIKTRGQQVTLSCSPISGHRSVSWYQQTPGQGLQFLFEYFSETQRNKGNFPGRFSGRQFSNSRSEMNVSTLELGDSALYLCASSLTGNNEQFFGPGTRLTVL.

This clonotype is categorized as medium-sized (0.01 to 0.1%). The chain's CDR3 is CASSLMTGSGANVLTF. The CDR3 bases are TGTGCCAGCAGTTTAATGACAGGCTCTGGGGCCAACGTCCTGACTTTC. The rearrangement joins TRBV27 to TRBJ2-6, with D perhaps TRBD1 (6 bases). CDR3 length: 16 amino acids. Per the germline V gene, CDR1 is MNHEY and CDR2 is SMNVEV (reference sequence). V dropped 2 bases and J dropped 0 bases, with 8 bases sitting between them.

By share of the sample, this clonotype is medium-sized. The V gene is TRBV27, the J gene TRBJ2-2; no clear D. The CDR3 extends over 14 amino acids. V lost 9 bases to trimming and J lost 2 bases, with 13 bases between them. Per germline, CDR1 MNHEY and CDR2 SMNVEV (reference sequence). CDR3 DNA sequence: TGTGCCAGTAAAGAAAGCCTAAACACCGGGGAGCTGTTTTTT. It codes for CASKESLNTGELFF.